Below are 12 T cell receptor beta chains sequenced from a single sample in a study of T-cell memory formation after mild COVID-19. TCRdb processed the 5' RACE reads anew with MiXCR; each CDR3 protein has one entry. This sample has about 130,000 distinct CDR3 sequences, with about 5.9% found just once. The sequenced sample consisted of PBMCs or a T cell subset sorted from them (not recorded which). These receptor sequences come from an adult woman who had mild COVID-19 (a few samples of this study predate the infection). Cell type and time point are not known.

This clonotype was detected a few times. This rearrangement joins TRBV7-2 to TRBJ2-3; 7 bases match TRBD2. The V gene's germline CDR1 is SGHTA and CDR2 FQGNSA. The CDR3 length is 16 residues. After removal of 5 bases from V and 0 bases from J, the junction contained 8 bases not matched to a gene. The CDR3 loop is CASSEMGTTSTDTQYF. DNA for the CDR3: TGTGCCAGCAGCGAAATGGGGACTACTAGCACAGATACGCAGTATTTT.

This clonotype was seen more than once but under ten times. Written as DNA, the CDR3 is TGTGCCAGCAGTTTACACGGTAGCTCTGGAAACACCATATATTTT. Encoded protein: CASSLHGSSGNTIYF. The rearrangement uses TRBV12-3 or TRBV12-4 and TRBJ1-3; D unclear. Trimming took 2 bases from V and 0 from J, leaving 8 bases between them. The CDR3 contains 15 residues.

This clonotype came up many times. The J gene is TRBJ2-1, the V gene TRBV9; TRBD1 aligns across 8 bases. From germline, CDR1 is SGDLS and CDR2 YYNGEE. The CDR3 covers 16 residues. V shed 0 bases, J shed 7 bases, and the junction held 9 bases outside the gene matches. CDR3 protein: CASSVDPRGHSNEQFF. For the CDR3, the DNA is TGTGCCAGCAGCGTAGACCCCAGGGGGCACTCGAATGAGCAGTTCTTC.

The chain has TRBV6-4 and TRBJ2-7, with a tentative D call TRBD2 (5 bases). This CDR3 has 16 residues. The germline CDR1 and CDR2 sequences are MRHNA and SNTAGT. Trimming removed 8 bases from V and 0 bases from J, with 20 bases in between. Here the CDR3 reads CASPHYIASNSYEQYF. For the CDR3, the DNA is TGTGCCAGCCCTCACTACATAGCGAGTAACTCCTACGAGCAGTACTTC.

The chain has TRBV5-4 and TRBJ2-1, with 11 bases fitting TRBD1. This CDR3 is 15 amino acids long. CDR1 is SGHNT and CDR2 is YYREEE in the germline V gene (reference sequence). V shed 5 bases, J shed 12 bases, and the junction held 13 bases outside the gene matches. The CDR3 nucleotides read TGTGCCAGCAGTCCCGGCGGGACAGGGGGTAACGGGCAGTTCTTC. This encodes CASSPGGTGGNGQFF. Full variable domain (missing parts from reference TRBV5-4 and TRBJ2-1): ETGVTQSPTHLIKTRGQQVTLRCSSQSGHNTVSWYQQALGQGPQFIFQYYREEENGRGNFPPRFSGLQFPNYSSELNVNALELDDSALYLCASSPGGTGGNGQFFGPGTRLTVL.

The rearrangement joins TRBV7-2 to TRBJ2-7, with D uncertain. The V end was cut by 7 bases, the J end by 1 base, with 11 bases between. CDR3 size: 13 residues. Germline CDR1 and CDR2: SGHTA and FQGNSA. This chain's CDR3 is CASTSDGSYEQYF. CDR3 coding DNA: TGTGCCAGCACCTCAGACGGATCCTACGAGCAGTACTTC.

The rearrangement joins TRBV9 to TRBJ1-1; TRBD1 agrees at 8 bases. There are 14 residues in the CDR3. Germline CDR1 and CDR2: SGDLS and YYNGEE. V shed 1 base and J 1 base; nucleotides not matched to a gene: 0. This CDR3 is CASSVTGGNTEAFF. The CDR3 DNA follows: TGTGCCAGCAGCGTAACAGGGGGGAACACTGAAGCTTTCTTT.

The table lists this clonotype with many counts. The chain links TRBV20-1 to TRBJ2-2; TRBD1 might be the D (6 bases). The V and J ends lost 3 bases and 7 bases respectively, with 18 bases between them. The CDR3 contains 15 residues. Per the germline V gene, CDR1 is DFQATT and CDR2 is SNEGSKA (reference sequence). The CDR3 loop is CSARGPGATGGELFF. The CDR3 nucleotides read TGCAGTGCTAGGGGTCCAGGGGCGACGGGCGGGGAGCTGTTTTTT.

The chain recombines TRBV6-2 or TRBV6-3 with TRBJ2-7; D ambiguous. CDR3 length: 12 amino acids. CDR1 and CDR2 (germline): MNHEY, SVGEGT. Deletions cut 5 bases from V and 2 bases from J, with 7 bases between. As DNA, the CDR3 is TGTGCCAGCAGTCGTTTTCCCTACGAGCAGTACTTC. Protein sequence: CASSRFPYEQYF.

The table lists this clonotype with a few counts. This chain joins TRBV20-1 and TRBJ1-5; possibly TRBD1 for D (6 bases). The CDR3 contains 16 residues. Germline-derived CDR1 and CDR2 are DFQATT and SNEGSKA (reference sequence). V was clipped by 3 bases and J by 0 bases, with 15 bases between them. In nucleotides, the CDR3 is TGCAGTGCTAGTAGAGGGGGTAGCGTTAGCAATCAGCCCCAGCATTTT. Protein: CSASRGGSVSNQPQHF.

Ten or more counts support this clonotype. The chain employs TRBV24-1 and TRBJ2-5; no reliable D call. Trimming removed 4 bases from V and 4 bases from J, with 3 bases in between. The length of the CDR3 is 11 residues. Germline V lookup: CDR1 KGHDR, CDR2 SFDVKD. The CDR3 reads CATSEGETQYF. Written as DNA, the CDR3 is TGTGCCACCAGTGAAGGAGAGACCCAGTACTTC.

This rearrangement joins TRBV3-1 to TRBJ1-3; no clear D. The length of the CDR3 is 16 residues. Germline-derived CDR1 and CDR2 are LGHDT and YNNKEL (reference sequence). The V and J ends lost 0 bases and 10 bases respectively, with 19 bases between them. For the CDR3, the DNA is TGTGCCAGCAGCCAAGATCTTGTTCTCGTCGGTGGGACCATATATTTT. Amino acids: CASSQDLVLVGGTIYF.